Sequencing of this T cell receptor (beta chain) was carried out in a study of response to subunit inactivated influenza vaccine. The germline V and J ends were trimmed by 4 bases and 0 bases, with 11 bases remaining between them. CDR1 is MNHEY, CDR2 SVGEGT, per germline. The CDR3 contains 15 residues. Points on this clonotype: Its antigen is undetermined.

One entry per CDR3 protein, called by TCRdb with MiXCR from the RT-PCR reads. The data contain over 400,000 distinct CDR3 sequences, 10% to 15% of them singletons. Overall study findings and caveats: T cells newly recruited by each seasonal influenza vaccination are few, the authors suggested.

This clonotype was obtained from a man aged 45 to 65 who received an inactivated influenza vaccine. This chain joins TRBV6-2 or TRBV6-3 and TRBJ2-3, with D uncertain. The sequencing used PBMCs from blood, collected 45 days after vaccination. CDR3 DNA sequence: TGTGCCAGCAGTTTCGGCGGTACTAGCACAGATACGCAGTATTTT. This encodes CASSFGGTSTDTQYF.